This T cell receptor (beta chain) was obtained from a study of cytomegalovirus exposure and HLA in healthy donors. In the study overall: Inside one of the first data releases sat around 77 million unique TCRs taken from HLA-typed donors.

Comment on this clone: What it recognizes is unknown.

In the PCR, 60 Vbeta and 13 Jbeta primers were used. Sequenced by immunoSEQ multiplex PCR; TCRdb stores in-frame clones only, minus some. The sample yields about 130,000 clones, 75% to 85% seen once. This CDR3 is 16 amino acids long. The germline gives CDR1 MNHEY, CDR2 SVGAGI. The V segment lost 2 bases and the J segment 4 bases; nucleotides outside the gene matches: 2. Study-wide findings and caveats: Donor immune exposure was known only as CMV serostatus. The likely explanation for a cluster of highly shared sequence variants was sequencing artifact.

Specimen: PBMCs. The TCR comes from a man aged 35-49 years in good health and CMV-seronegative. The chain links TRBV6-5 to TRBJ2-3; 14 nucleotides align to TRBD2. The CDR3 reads CASSYRLAGGADTQYF. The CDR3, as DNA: TGTGCCAGCAGTTACCGACTAGCGGGAGGGGCAGATACGCAGTATTTT.